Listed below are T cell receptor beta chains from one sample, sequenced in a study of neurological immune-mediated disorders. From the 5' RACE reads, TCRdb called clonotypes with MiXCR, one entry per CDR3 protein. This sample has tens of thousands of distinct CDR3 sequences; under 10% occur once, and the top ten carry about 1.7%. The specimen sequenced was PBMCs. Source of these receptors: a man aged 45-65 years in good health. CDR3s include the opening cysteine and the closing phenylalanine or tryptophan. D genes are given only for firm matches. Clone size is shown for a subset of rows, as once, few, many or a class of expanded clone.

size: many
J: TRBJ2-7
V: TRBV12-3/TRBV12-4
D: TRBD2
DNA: TGTGCCAGCAGCGGGACTAGCGGGAGGGCCATCGAGCAGTACTTC
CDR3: CASSGTSGRAIEQYF

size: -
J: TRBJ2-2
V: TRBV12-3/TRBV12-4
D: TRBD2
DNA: TGTGCCAGCAGTTCATCTAGCGGGACCACGACCGGGGAGCTGTTTTTT
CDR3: CASSSSSGTTTGELFF

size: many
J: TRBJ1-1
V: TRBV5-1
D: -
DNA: TGCGCCAGCAGCGGATACGGGACCGAGGATGAAGCTTTCTTT
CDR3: CASSGYGTEDEAFF

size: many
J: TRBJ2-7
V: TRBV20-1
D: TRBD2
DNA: TGCAGTGCCAGGACTAGCGGGAGGCCCCGCTCCTACGAGCAGTACTTC
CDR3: CSARTSGRPRSYEQYF

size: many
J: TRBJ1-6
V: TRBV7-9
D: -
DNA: TGTGCCAGCAGTCCCTCCGGGGAGGGGCGGACACCCCTCCACTTT
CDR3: CASSPSGEGRTPLHF

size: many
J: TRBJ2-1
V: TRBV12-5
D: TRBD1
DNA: TGTGCTAGTGGACCCACCGGGACAGGGGGCCTCAATGAGCAGTTCTTC
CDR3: CASGPTGTGGLNEQFF

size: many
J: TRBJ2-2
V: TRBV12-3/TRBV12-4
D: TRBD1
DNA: TGTGCCAGCAGGCACCGGGACAGGGGGCCCGGGGAGCTGTTTTTT
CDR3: CASRHRDRGPGELFF

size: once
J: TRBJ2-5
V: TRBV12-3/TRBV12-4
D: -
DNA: TGTGCCAGCAGTACCCCTCTAGCAGGGATCGAGACCCAGTACTTC
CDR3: CASSTPLAGIETQYF

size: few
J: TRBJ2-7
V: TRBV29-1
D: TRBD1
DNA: TGCAGCGTTGAAGGACAGGGGGCTCCCTACGAGCAGTACTTC
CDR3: CSVEGQGAPYEQYF

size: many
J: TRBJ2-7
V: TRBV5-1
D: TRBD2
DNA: TGCGCCAGCAGCTTGGACGGGAGGGTCTCGCGATCCAACTACGAGCAGTACTTC
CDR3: CASSLDGRVSRSNYEQYF

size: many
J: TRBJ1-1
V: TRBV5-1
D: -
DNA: TGCGCCAGCAGCTTGGAGGCCGGGGTGAACACTGAAGCTTTCTTT
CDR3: CASSLEAGVNTEAFF

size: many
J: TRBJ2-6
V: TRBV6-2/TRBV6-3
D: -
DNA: TGTGCCAGCAGAACCGACGGTTCCCTGATCGGCGTCCTGACTTTC
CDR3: CASRTDGSLIGVLTF

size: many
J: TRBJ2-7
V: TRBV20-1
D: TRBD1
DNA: TGCAGTGCAACGCCGGGACAGGGGTTTCCCTACGAGCAGTACTTC
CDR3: CSATPGQGFPYEQYF

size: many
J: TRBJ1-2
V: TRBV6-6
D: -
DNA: TGTGCCAGCAGCCCCGATTTGTACGCTAACTATGGCTACACCTTC
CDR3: CASSPDLYANYGYTF

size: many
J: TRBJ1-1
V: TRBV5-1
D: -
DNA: TGCGCCAGCAGCTTGTATCGATCGCGTACTGAAGCTTTCTTT
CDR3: CASSLYRSRTEAFF

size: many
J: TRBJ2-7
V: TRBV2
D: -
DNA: TGTGCCAGCAGTGCCGAGGCCTACGAGCAGTACTTC
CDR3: CASSAEAYEQYF

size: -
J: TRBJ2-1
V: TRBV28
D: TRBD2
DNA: TGTGCCAGCAGTTATCCTAGCGGCTCCTACAATGAGCAGTTCTTC
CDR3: CASSYPSGSYNEQFF

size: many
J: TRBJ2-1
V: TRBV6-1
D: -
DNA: TGTGCCAGCAGTGGGGGACCGCAAATGGGCGAGCAGTTCTTC
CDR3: CASSGGPQMGEQFF

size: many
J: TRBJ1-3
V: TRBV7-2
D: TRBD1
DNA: TGTGCCAGCAGCTTCTCGGGGCAGGGGGTCAACACCATATATTTT
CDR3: CASSFSGQGVNTIYF

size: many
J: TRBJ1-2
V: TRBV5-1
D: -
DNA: TGCGCCAGCAGCCAGACTCCGGGACTGCACTATGGCTACACCTTC
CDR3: CASSQTPGLHYGYTF

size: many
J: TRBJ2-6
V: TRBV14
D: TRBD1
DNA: TGTGCCAGCAGCCCCCGGGACAGGCGCTCTGGGGCCAACGTCCTGACTTTC
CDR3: CASSPRDRRSGANVLTF

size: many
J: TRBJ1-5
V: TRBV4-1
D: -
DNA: TGCGCCAGCAGCCCACAGGGACTTAATCAGCCCCAGCATTTT
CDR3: CASSPQGLNQPQHF

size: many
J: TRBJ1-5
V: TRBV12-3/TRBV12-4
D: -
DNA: TGTGCCAGCAGCATGGGACATTTTGATCAGCCCCAGCATTTT
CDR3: CASSMGHFDQPQHF

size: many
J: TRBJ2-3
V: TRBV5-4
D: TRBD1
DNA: TGTGCCAGCAGCCCGCCGGGACAGGGGGCGAATACGCAGTATTTT
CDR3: CASSPPGQGANTQYF

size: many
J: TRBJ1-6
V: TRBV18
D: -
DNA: TGTGCCAGCTCACCAGTGACAGATGGTTCACCCCTCCACTTT
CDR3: CASSPVTDGSPLHF

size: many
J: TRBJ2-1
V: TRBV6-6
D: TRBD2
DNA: TGTGCCAGCAGTTACTCCTCTAACGGGAGGACCTCATTC
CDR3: CASSYSSNGRTSF

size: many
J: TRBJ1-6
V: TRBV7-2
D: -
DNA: TGTGCCAGCAGCTTAGTAGGCAGGGGAAATGGTTCACCCCTCCACTTT
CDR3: CASSLVGRGNGSPLHF

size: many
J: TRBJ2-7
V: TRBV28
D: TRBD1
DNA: TGTGCCAGCAGTTCAGGACAGGGTAGCTACGAGCAGTACTTC
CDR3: CASSSGQGSYEQYF

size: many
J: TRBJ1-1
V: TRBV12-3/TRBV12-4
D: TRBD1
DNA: TGTGCCGCCTCGACAGGGGGCCGGGGGACTGAAGCTTTCTTT
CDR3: CAASTGGRGTEAFF

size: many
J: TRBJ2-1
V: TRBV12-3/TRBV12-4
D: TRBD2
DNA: TGTGCCAGCAGTCCCCGGACTAGCGGGTATGAGCAGTTCTTC
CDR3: CASSPRTSGYEQFF

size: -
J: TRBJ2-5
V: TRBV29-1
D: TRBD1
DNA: TGCAGCGCCGACAGGGTTCAGGAGACCCAGTACTTC
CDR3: CSADRVQETQYF

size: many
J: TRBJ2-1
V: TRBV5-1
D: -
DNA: TGCGCCAGCAGCTTGGAGGGATGGGGGAGAAGCTACAATGAGCAGTTCTTC
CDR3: CASSLEGWGRSYNEQFF

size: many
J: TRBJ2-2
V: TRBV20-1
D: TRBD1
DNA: TGCAGTGCTTACGACAGGGGGAGCACCGGGGAGCTGTTTTTT
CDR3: CSAYDRGSTGELFF

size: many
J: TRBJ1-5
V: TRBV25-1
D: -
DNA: TGTGCCAGCAGTGAAATATTTAGCAATCAGCCCCAGCATTTT
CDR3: CASSEIFSNQPQHF

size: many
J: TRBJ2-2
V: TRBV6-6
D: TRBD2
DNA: TGTGCCAGCAGTGTCCGGACTAGCGGAACCGGGGAGCTGTTTTTT
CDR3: CASSVRTSGTGELFF

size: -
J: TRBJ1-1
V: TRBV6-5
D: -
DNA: TGTGCCAGCAGTTGGGGGCGGATGAACACTGAAGCTTTCTTT
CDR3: CASSWGRMNTEAFF

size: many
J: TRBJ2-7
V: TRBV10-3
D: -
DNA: TGTGCCATCAGTGAGTCGACGGGAGTTTACGAGCAGTACTTC
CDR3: CAISESTGVYEQYF

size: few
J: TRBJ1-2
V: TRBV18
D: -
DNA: TGTGCCAGCTCGCCCATCTCGGGGGAGGGCTATGGCTACACCTTC
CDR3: CASSPISGEGYGYTF

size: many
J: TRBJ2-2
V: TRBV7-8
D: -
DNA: TGTGCCAGCAGCTTCTTAGGGGGTACCACCGGGGAGCTGTTTTTT
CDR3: CASSFLGGTTGELFF

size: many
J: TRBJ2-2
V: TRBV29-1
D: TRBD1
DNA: TGCAGCGCGAGGGGCAGGGGGTCTGCCGGGGAGCTGTTTTTT
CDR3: CSARGRGSAGELFF

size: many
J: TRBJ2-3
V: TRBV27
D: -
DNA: TGTGCCAGCAAACTGGACAGCACAGATACGCAGTATTTT
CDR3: CASKLDSTDTQYF

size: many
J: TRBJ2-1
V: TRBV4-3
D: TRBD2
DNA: TGCGCCAGCAGCCAAGAGGCTAGCGGGTACAATGAGCAGTTCTTC
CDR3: CASSQEASGYNEQFF

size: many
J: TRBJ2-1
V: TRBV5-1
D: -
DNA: TGCGCCAGCAGCTATCCGGGAGCTTACAATGAGCAGTTCTTC
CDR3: CASSYPGAYNEQFF

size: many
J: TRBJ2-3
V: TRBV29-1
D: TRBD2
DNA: TGCAGCGTTGAAGTAGCGGGAGATCGGACAGATACGCAGTATTTT
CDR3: CSVEVAGDRTDTQYF

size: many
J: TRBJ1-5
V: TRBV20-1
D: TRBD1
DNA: TGCAGTGCTAGCGAGGGGGCGGGCGGCAATCAGCCCCAGCATTTT
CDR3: CSASEGAGGNQPQHF

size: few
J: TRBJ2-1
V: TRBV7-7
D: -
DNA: TGTGCCAGCAGCTTATTCCTGGGGACGGAATCATACAATGAGCAGTTCTTC
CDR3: CASSLFLGTESYNEQFF

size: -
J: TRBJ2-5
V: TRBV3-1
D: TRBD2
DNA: TGTGCCAGCAGCCAAGGCGGGGGGGCCGTTGAGACCCAGTACTTC
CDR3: CASSQGGGAVETQYF

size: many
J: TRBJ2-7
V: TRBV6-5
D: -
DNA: TGTGCCAGCAGTAATTCTCGGGGGCCCACCTACGAGCAGTACTTC
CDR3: CASSNSRGPTYEQYF

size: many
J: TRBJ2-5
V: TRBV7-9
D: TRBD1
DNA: TGTGCCAGCAGCTTAGGCAGGACAGGGGCCCAAGAGACCCAGTACTTC
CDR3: CASSLGRTGAQETQYF

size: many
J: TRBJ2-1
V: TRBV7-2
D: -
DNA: TGTGCCAGCAGCTCTGATGGGAGGGGGGGCAATGAGCAGTTCTTC
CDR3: CASSSDGRGGNEQFF

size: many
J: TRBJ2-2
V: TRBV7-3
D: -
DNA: TGTGCCAGCAGCTTGCGTCGTGGCGGGGAGCTGTTTTTT
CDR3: CASSLRRGGELFF

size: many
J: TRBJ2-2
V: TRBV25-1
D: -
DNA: TGTGCCACCTCGGGACGGTATCCCGGGGAGCTGTTTTTT
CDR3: CATSGRYPGELFF

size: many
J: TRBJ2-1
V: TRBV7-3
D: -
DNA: TGTGCCAGCAGCCCCAATGCCCGAGGGGAGCAGTTCTTC
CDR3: CASSPNARGEQFF

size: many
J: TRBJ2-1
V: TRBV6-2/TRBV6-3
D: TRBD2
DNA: TGTGCCAGCAGTAGATTAGCGGGAGGGGCCTACAATGAGCAGTTCTTC
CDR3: CASSRLAGGAYNEQFF

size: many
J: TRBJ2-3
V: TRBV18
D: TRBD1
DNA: TGTGCCAGCTCACCGGGACAGGGGGCATACAGTAATACGCAGTATTTT
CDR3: CASSPGQGAYSNTQYF

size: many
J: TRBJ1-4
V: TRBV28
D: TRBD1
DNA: TGTGCCAGCAGCCTTCCGGGACAGGTTGAAAAACTGTTTTTT
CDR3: CASSLPGQVEKLFF

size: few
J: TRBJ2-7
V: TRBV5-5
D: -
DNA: TGTGCCAGCAGCCTTTCCAGGACTGAGAGCTCCTACGAGCAGTACTTC
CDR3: CASSLSRTESSYEQYF